Each of the 7 T cell receptor beta chains below was sequenced from the same sample in a study of blood T cell repertoires in COVID-19. Measured with immunoSEQ multiplex PCR; TCRdb has only the in-frame clones, and not every one. The table has around 100,000 clones, about 84% seen once; the top ten hold 1.5% to 1.8%. The sample comprised peripheral blood. Every receptor here comes from a man aged 50 to 60 with acute or convalescent COVID-19.

The chain recombines TRBV28 with TRBJ1-2, with a weak D call TRBD1 (6 bases). Trimming left V 4 bases short and J 4 bases short, with 22 bases between. CDR1 and CDR2 from the germline V gene are MDHEN and SYDVKM. The CDR3 runs to 17 residues. The CDR3 coding sequence is TGTGCCAGCAGTTCCCCTGGTTCCCCCAGGACAGCCTATGGCTACACCTTC. Encoded protein: CASSSPGSPRTAYGYTF.

The rearrangement joins TRBV6-1 to TRBJ1-2; the D is unclear. CDR1 is MNHNS, CDR2 SASEGT, per germline. This CDR3 has 14 amino acids. V was pared by 0 bases and J by 2 bases, with 7 bases between. CDR3 amino acids: CASSEAGPNYGYTF. The CDR3 DNA reads as TGTGCCAGCAGTGAAGCTGGCCCAAACTATGGCTACACCTTC.

The chain has TRBV9 and TRBJ2-7, with TRBD1 matching over 12 bases. The CDR3 loop spans 17 amino acids. The ends lost 9 bases at V and 6 bases at J; junction bases unmatched: 19. CDR1 and CDR2 (germline): SGDLS, YYNGEE. CDR3 nucleotides: TGTGCCACCCCCGCATGCAACCGGGACAGGGGGCTGTTCGAGCAGTACGTC. It specifies CATPACNRDRGLFEQYV.

Only a few counts were recorded for this clone. The CDR3 protein is CAISPTGDRGYTF. The CDR3 DNA reads as TGTGCCATCAGTCCCACAGGGGATCGGGGCTACACCTTC. The chain employs TRBV10-3 and TRBJ1-2; 7 bases match TRBD1. V shed 5 bases, J shed 8 bases, and the junction held 8 bases outside the gene matches. CDR3 length equals 13 residues. Germline assignment: CDR1 ENHRY and CDR2 SYGVKD.

The rearrangement uses TRBV7-8 and TRBJ2-5, with D perhaps matching TRBD1 (7 bases). V gave up 1 base and J gave up 5 bases, with 14 bases separating them. From germline, CDR1 is SGHVS and CDR2 FQNEAQ. The CDR3 is 15 amino acids. The CDR3 DNA follows: TGTGCCAGCAGCTTAGGAGCAGGGGGGATGGAGACCCAGTACTTC. Residues: CASSLGAGGMETQYF. Combining the CDR3 with reference TRBV7-8 and TRBJ2-5 gives the whole variable domain GAGVSQSPRYKVAKRGQDVALRCDPISGHVSLFWYQQALGQGPEFLTYFQNEAQLDKSGLPSDRFFAERPEGSVSTLKIQRTQQEDSAVYLCASSLGAGGMETQYFGPGTRLLVL.

The chain links TRBV5-6 to TRBJ1-2; TRBD1 is a possible D gene (6 bases). CDR1 is SGHDT, CDR2 YYEEEE, per germline. Trimming left V 3 bases short and J 2 bases short, with 11 bases between. The CDR3 length is 14 residues. The CDR3 coding sequence is TGTGCCAGCAGCTCCGGACAGCGAAACTATGGCTACACCTTC. It yields the protein CASSSGQRNYGYTF.

This clone was counted only a few times. The V and J genes are TRBV2 and TRBJ1-6, with 7 positions matching TRBD1. The CDR3 covers 14 residues. Germline CDR1 and CDR2: SNHLY and FYNNEI. J lost 5 bases, V lost 5 bases, and 3 bases had no gene match. The CDR3 bases are TGTGCCAGCAGTCTGGGACAGAATAATTCACCCCTCCACTTT. This sequence encodes CASSLGQNNSPLHF.